The clone carrying this T cell receptor (beta chain) was detected ten times or more. What it binds is unknown. This entry comes from a study of metastatic and nonmetastatic thyroid tumors. Whole-study context: The study looked at repertoires side by side in blood and in tumor or nodule tissue from malignant and benign thyroid patients.

Thyroid surgery took place with no prior treatment in any patient. V was clipped by 6 bases and J by 0 bases, with 8 bases between them. This CDR3 is 14 amino acids long. Study-level points and caveats: Benign nodules reportedly had significantly lower TCR beta diversity than malignant thyroid tumors in blood and tumor.

Through MiXCR, TCRdb re-clonotyped the PCR reads. Of under 30,000 clones in the sample, 20% to 25% were seen once. The V gene is TRBV12-3 or TRBV12-4, the J gene TRBJ2-2; D ambiguous. Sequenced sample: blood. The sequence was obtained from a female donor with papillary thyroid cancer or a benign thyroid nodule (not recorded which). Some clones in this sample may be carry-over from other donors' samples. The DNA of the CDR3 is TGTGCCAGCAGCCCACTCCCGAACACCGGGGAGCTGTTTTTT. Residues: CASSPLPNTGELFF.